Listed here are 13 T cell receptor beta chains from one sample, sequenced in a study of vaccination and CD4 T cells after COVID-19 (dated by TCRdb to the early 2020s). The library was prepared using PCR. These reads were obtained on an Illumina iSeq 100. DNA from cultured CD4+ T cells underwent TCR sequencing with the Oncomine TCR Beta short-read assay at the Johns Hopkins FTIC core. The raw public reads went through TCRdb reprocessing: fastp at Q25, MiXCR clone calling, in-frame beta chains kept. Each CDR3 protein gets just one entry, which takes the most common genes and DNA from the rows behind it. The sample yields some 11,000 distinct CDR3 sequences; 40% to 50% were counted once. The top ten hold under 20% of the sample. These receptors' targets are unknown. In the paper's terms, the treatment or condition label means: roughly 10-day PBMC culture with coronavirus spike peptide pools or control peptides (ViraFEST assay).

Sequences were obtained from cultured CD4+ T cells from blood. Receptors originate from a human donor with COVID-19.

The genes are TRBV6-2 or TRBV6-3 and TRBJ2-3, with 9 nucleotides matching TRBD2. Per germline, CDR1 MNHEY and CDR2 SVGEGT. The CDR3 totals 19 residues. V trimming: 3 bases; J trimming: 2 bases; junction bases outside the gene matches: 15. The CDR3 is CASSYLAGGPRGSTDTQYF. The CDR3 bases are TGTGCCAGCAGTTATCTCGCGGGGGGGCCTAGGGGGTCCACAGATACGCAGTATTTT.

The rearrangement links TRBV7-6 to TRBJ1-5; D not resolved. Trimming left V 0 bases short and J 3 bases short, with 6 bases between. Germline V gene lookup returns CDR1 SGHVS and CDR2 FNYEAQ. This CDR3 region has 14 residues. The CDR3 here is CASSLAGPNQPQHF. In DNA form, the CDR3 reads TGTGCCAGCAGCTTAGCCGGGCCCAATCAGCCCCAGCATTTT.

The chain recombines TRBV19 with TRBJ1-3; unclear D gene. Germline values: CDR1 LNHDA, CDR2 SQIVND (reference sequence). The CDR3 extends over 12 amino acids. The V end lost 6 bases, the J end lost 11 bases, and 14 bases lay between the germline ends. Here the CDR3 DNA reads TGTGCCAGTAGCCCCTCAGTTGGCGCCATATATTTT. It specifies CASSPSVGAIYF.

The rearrangement links TRBV19 to TRBJ1-6; D gene ambiguous. The length of the CDR3 is 14 residues. The V end was cut by 2 bases, the J end by 5 bases, with 7 bases between. CDR1 LNHDA and CDR2 SQIVND come from the germline V gene (reference sequence). The CDR3 region is CASSINSNNSPLHF. Written as DNA, the CDR3 is TGTGCCAGTAGTATAAACAGTAATAATTCACCCCTCCACTTT.

J is TRBJ2-3 and V is TRBV11-1; D not certain. The CDR3 has 14 residues. Trimming stripped 2 bases from V and 2 bases from J, with 8 bases between. Germline CDR1 and CDR2: SGHAT and FQDESV (reference sequence). For the CDR3, the DNA is TGTGCCAGCAGCTTATATCCCCCCACAGATACGCAGTATTTT. As protein: CASSLYPPTDTQYF. Looking up the rest from reference TRBV11-1 and TRBJ2-3 gives the full variable domain: EAEVAQSPRYKITEKSQAVAFWCDPISGHATLYWYRQILGQGPELLVQFQDESVVDDSQLPKDRFSAERLKGVDSTLKIQPAELGDSAMYLCASSLYPPTDTQYFGPGTRLTVL.

In this sample, this clonotype is large. The rearrangement uses TRBV11-3 and TRBJ2-5; 7 nucleotides align to TRBD1. J gave up 7 bases and V 5 bases, and 13 bases lay outside the gene matches. The CDR3 runs to 15 residues. Germline CDR1 is SGHNT and CDR2 is YENEEA. CDR3 DNA sequence: TGTGCCAGCAGCATGGCCGGGACAGTCGAAGCGACCCAGTACTTC. It codes for CASSMAGTVEATQYF.

The genes are TRBV20-1 and TRBJ2-3, with D tentatively TRBD2 (5 bases). Germline lookup yields CDR1 DFQATT and CDR2 SNEGSKA (reference sequence). This CDR3 spans 13 amino acids. V lost 0 bases, J lost 6 bases, and 10 bases lay in between. The CDR3 DNA follows: TGCAGTGCTAGAGACCAGAGAGGGGATACGCAGTATTTT. It codes for CSARDQRGDTQYF.

V is TRBV7-2 and J is TRBJ1-5, with 7 positions matching TRBD1. V lost 3 bases, J lost 3 bases, and 5 bases stayed unmatched. The CDR3 totals 15 residues. The V gene's germline CDR1 is SGHTA and CDR2 FQGNSA. CDR3 DNA: TGTGCCAGCAGCTTCGGGGACAGCTCCAATCAGCCCCAGCATTTT. Protein product: CASSFGDSSNQPQHF.

This rearrangement joins TRBV28 to TRBJ2-3; 9 bases are shared with TRBD2. Germline V gives CDR1 MDHEN, CDR2 SYDVKM. With 7 bases clipped from V and 4 bases from J, the junction kept 6 bases outside the gene matches. This CDR3 region has 14 residues. In nucleotides, the CDR3 is TGTGCCAGCAACCCGGCGGGAGGGCCAGATACGCAGTATTTT. It codes for CASNPAGGPDTQYF.

CDR3 in DNA: TGTGCCAGCTCACGAAAGGGGGGGGCTGAAGCTTTCTTT. Its protein product is CASSRKGGAEAFF. The V gene is TRBV18, the J gene TRBJ1-1, with D possibly being TRBD1 (6 bases). V was trimmed by 4 bases and J by 6 bases, leaving 12 bases between them. The CDR3 has 13 residues. Germline CDR1 is KGHSH and CDR2 is LQKENI.

To note about this clonotype: The junction differs from germline at one of its ends, possibly a read error. This chain uses TRBV27 with TRBJ2-3, with D hard to call. The CDR3 has 13 residues. Germline CDR1 MNHEY, CDR2 SMNVEV (reference sequence). The CDR3 bases are TGTGCCAGCAGTCTATCGAGCACAGATACGCAGTATTTT. Amino acids: CASSLSSTDTQYF.

This clonotype has a handful of counts. The gene calls are TRBV11-3 and TRBJ1-2, with no clear D. CDR3 length: 13 amino acids. From germline, CDR1 is SGHNT and CDR2 YENEEA. V lost 4 bases, J lost 8 bases, and 14 bases lay in between. CDR3 loop: CASSSRREGGYTF. The CDR3 region has the DNA TGTGCCAGCAGCTCACGGAGGGAGGGAGGCTACACCTTC.

This clonotype has more than one count but fewer than ten. V usage is TRBV6-1 and J usage is TRBJ1-2; no definite D call. This CDR3 has 13 residues. Germline V gene data show CDR1 as MNHNS and CDR2 as SASEGT. Deletions cut 8 bases from V and 0 bases from J, with 10 bases between. For the CDR3, the DNA is TGTGCCAGCTGGGCCTTAGCTAACTATGGCTACACCTTC. Residues: CASWALANYGYTF.